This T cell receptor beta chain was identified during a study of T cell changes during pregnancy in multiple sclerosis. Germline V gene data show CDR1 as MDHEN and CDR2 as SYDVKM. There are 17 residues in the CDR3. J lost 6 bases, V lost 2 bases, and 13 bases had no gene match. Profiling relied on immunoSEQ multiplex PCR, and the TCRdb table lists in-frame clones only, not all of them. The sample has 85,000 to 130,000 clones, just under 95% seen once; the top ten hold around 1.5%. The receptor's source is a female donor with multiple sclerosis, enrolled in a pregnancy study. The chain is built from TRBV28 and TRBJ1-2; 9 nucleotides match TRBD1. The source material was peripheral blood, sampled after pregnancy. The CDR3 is CASSLRTGATSDDGYTF. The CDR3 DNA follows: TGTGCCAGCAGTTTAAGGACAGGGGCCACGAGTGATGATGGCTACACCTTC.